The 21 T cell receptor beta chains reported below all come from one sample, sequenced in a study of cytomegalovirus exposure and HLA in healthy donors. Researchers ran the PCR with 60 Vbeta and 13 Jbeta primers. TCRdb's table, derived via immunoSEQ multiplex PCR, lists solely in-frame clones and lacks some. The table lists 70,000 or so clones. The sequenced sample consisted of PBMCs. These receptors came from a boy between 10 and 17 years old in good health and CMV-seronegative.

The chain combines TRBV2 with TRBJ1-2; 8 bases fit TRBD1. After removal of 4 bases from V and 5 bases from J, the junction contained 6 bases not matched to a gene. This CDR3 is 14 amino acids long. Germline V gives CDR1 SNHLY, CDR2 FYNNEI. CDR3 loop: CASSARTGIYGYTF. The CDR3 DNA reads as TGTGCCAGCAGTGCCCGGACAGGGATATATGGCTACACCTTC.

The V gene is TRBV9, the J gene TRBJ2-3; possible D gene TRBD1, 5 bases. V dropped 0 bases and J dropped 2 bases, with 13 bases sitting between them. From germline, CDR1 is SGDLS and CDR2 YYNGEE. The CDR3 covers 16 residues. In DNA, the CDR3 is TGTGCCAGCAGCGTAGGGGCAGGGCTTAACACAGATACGCAGTATTTT. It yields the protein CASSVGAGLNTDTQYF.

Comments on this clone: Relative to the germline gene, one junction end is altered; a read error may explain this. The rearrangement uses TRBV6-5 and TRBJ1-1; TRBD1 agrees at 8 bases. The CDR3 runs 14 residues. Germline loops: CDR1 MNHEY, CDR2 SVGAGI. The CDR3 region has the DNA TGTGCCAGCAGGGACAGGGTCTTGAACACTGAAGCTTCCTTT. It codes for CASRDRVLNTEASF.

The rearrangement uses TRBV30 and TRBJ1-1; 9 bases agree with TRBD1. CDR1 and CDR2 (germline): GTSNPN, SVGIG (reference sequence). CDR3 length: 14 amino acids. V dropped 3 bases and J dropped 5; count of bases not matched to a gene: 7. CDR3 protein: CAWRGGQGRTEAFF. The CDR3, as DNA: TGTGCCTGGAGGGGGGGACAGGGAAGAACTGAAGCTTTCTTT.

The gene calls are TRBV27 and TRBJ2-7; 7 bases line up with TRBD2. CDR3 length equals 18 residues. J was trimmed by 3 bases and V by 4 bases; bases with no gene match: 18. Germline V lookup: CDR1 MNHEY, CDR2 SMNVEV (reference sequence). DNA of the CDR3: TGTGCCAGCAGTTCGGTGGGCATCCGGCTAGCGGCGGTCTACGAGCAGTACTTC. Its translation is CASSSVGIRLAAVYEQYF.

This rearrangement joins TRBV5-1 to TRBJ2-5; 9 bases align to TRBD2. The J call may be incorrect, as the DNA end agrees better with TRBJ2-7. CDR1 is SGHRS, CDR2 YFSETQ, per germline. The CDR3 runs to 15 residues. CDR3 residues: CASSSTSGDTYEQYF. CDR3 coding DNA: TGCGCCAGCAGCTCGACTAGCGGAGACACATACGAGCAGTACTTC.

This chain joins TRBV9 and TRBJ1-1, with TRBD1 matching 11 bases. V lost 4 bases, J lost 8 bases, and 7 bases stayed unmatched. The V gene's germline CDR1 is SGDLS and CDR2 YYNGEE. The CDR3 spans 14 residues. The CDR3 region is CASSSGTGGMEAFF. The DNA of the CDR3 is TGTGCCAGCAGCTCGGGGACAGGGGGTATGGAAGCTTTCTTT.

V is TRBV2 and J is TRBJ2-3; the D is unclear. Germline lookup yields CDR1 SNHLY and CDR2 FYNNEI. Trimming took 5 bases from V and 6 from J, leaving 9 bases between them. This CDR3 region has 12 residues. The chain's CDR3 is CASSRLTDTQYF. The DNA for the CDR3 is TGTGCCAGCAGTCGACTGACCGATACGCAGTATTTT.

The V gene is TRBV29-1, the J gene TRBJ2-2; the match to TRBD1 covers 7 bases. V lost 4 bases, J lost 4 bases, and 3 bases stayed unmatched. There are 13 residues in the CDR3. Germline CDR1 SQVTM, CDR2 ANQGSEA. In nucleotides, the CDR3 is TGCAGCGTTGTCAAGGGGGCCACCGGGGAGCTGTTTTTT. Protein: CSVVKGATGELFF.

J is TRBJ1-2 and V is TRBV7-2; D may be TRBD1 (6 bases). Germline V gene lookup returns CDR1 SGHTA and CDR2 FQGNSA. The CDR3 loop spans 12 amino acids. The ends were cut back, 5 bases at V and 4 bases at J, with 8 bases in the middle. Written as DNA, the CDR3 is TGTGCCAGCAGCGGGGGCCCCTATGGCTACACCTTC. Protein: CASSGGPYGYTF.

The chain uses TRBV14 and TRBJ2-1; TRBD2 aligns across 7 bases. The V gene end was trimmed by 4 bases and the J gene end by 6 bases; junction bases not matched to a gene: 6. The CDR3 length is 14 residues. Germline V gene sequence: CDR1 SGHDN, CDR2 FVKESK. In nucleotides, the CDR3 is TGTGCCAGCAGCCCGCTAGCGGAGGCCAATGAGCAGTTCTTC. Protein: CASSPLAEANEQFF.

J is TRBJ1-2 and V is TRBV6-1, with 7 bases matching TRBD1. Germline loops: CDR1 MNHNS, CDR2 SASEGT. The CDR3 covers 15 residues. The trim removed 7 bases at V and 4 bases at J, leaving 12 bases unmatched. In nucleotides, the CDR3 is TGTGCCAGCAAAGAGGTGGGACAGACAGTCTATGGCTACACCTTC. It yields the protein CASKEVGQTVYGYTF.

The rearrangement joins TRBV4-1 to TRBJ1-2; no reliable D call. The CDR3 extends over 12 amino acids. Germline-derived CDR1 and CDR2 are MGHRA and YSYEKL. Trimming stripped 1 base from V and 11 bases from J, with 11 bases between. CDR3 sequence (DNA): TGCGCCAGCAGCCAAGTCTTCGGAGAGTACACCTTC. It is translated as CASSQVFGEYTF.

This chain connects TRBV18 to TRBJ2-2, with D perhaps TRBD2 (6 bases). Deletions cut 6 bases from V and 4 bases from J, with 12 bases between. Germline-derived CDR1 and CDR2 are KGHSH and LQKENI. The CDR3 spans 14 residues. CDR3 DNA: TGTGCCAGCTCCAGAGCGGAGGGCACCGGGGAGCTGTTTTTT. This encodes CASSRAEGTGELFF. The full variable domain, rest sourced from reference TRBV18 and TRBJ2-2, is NAGVMQNPRHLVRRRGQEARLRCSPMKGHSHVYWYRQLPEEGLKFMVYLQKENIIDESGMPKERFSAEFPKEGPSILRIQQVVRGDSAAYFCASSRAEGTGELFFGEGSRLTVL.

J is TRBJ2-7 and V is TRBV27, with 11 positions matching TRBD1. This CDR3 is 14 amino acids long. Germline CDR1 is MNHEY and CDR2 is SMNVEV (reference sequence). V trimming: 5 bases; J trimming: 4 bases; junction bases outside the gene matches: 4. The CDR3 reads CASSIGQGAYEQYF. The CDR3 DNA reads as TGTGCCAGCAGTATCGGACAGGGGGCATACGAGCAGTACTTC.

CDR3 region: CASSELVAEKLFF. In DNA form, the CDR3 reads TGTGCCAGCAGTGAACTAGTGGCTGAAAAACTGTTTTTT. J is TRBJ1-4 and V is TRBV6-1; D not certain. V was cut by 2 bases and J by 7 bases, with 8 bases left in between. Germline V gene lookup returns CDR1 MNHNS and CDR2 SASEGT. The CDR3 length is 13 residues.

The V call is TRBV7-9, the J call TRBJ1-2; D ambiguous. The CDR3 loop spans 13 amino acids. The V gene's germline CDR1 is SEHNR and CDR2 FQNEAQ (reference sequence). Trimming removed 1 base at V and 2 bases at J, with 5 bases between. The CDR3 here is CASSLVRNYGYTF. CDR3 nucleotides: TGTGCCAGCAGCTTAGTCAGAAACTATGGCTACACCTTC.

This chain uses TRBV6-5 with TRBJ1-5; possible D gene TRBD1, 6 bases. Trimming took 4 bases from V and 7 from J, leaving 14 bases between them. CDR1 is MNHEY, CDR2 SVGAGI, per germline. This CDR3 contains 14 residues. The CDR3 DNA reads TGTGCCAGCAGTTCACCCGGGACACGACAGCCCCAGCATTTT. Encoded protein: CASSSPGTRQPQHF.

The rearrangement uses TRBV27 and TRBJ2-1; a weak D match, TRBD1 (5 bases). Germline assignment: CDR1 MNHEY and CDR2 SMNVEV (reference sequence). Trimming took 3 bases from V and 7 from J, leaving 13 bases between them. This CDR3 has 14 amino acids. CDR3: CASSLVWGQNEQFF. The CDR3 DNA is TGTGCCAGCAGTTTGGTGTGGGGCCAGAATGAGCAGTTCTTC.

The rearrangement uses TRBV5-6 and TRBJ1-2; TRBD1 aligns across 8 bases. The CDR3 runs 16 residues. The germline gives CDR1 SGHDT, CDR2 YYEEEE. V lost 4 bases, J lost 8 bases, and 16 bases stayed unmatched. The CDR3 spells CASSLLRTGKFDGYTF. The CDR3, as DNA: TGTGCCAGCAGCCTCCTCCGGACAGGGAAATTTGACGGCTACACCTTC.

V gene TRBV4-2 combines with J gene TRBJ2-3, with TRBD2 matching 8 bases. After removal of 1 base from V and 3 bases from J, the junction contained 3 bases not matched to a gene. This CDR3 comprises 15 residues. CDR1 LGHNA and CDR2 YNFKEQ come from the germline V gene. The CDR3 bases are TGTGCCAGCAGCCAAGCGGGAGGGAGGACAGATACGCAGTATTTT. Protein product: CASSQAGGRTDTQYF.